Below, 21 T cell receptor beta chains from the same sample are listed, as sequenced in a study of CD8 T cells in Susac syndrome. Reverse transcription of about 0.45 to 1 ug RNA was carried out with random hexamers. TCRdb re-called the immunoSEQ multiplex PCR reads through MiXCR, storing one row per CDR3 protein. This sample has about 200,000 distinct CDR3 sequences, with 90% to 96% found just once. The sample taken for sequencing was CD4+ T cells from PBMCs. These TCRs come from a human donor with multiple sclerosis.

The V and J genes are TRBV30 and TRBJ2-2; the match to TRBD1 covers 9 bases. Germline lookup yields CDR1 GTSNPN and CDR2 SVGIG (reference sequence). V trimming: 5 bases; J trimming: 8 bases; junction bases outside the gene matches: 6. The length of the CDR3 is 13 residues. The CDR3 DNA reads TGTGCCTGGTGGACAGGGGTCCAGGGGGAGCTGTTTTTT. Protein product: CAWWTGVQGELFF.

The rearrangement joins TRBV3-1 to TRBJ2-3, with TRBD2 identical over 9 bases. Germline-derived CDR1 and CDR2 are LGHDT and YNNKEL (reference sequence). The CDR3 runs 16 residues. Losses at the gene ends were 5 bases for V and 4 bases for J; bases not matched to a gene: 10. The CDR3 sequence is CASSTFSGGNPDTQYF. CDR3 nucleotide sequence: TGTGCCAGCAGCACCTTTAGCGGGGGTAACCCAGATACGCAGTATTTT.

This chain uses TRBV20-1 with TRBJ2-7; unclear D gene. Looked up from germline, CDR1 is DFQATT and CDR2 is SNEGSKA (reference sequence). V was trimmed by 5 bases and J by 3 bases, leaving 8 bases between them. The CDR3 is 11 amino acids. CDR3 protein: CSAPHNYEQYF. DNA for the CDR3: TGCAGTGCTCCTCACAACTACGAGCAGTACTTC.

The chain couples TRBV20-1 to TRBJ2-7; D is undetermined. CDR1 is DFQATT, CDR2 SNEGSKA, per germline (reference sequence). This CDR3 spans 13 amino acids. Trimming left V 0 bases short and J 4 bases short, with 10 bases between. CDR3 region: CSAREGTTYEQYF. In DNA form, the CDR3 reads TGCAGTGCTAGAGAGGGTACTACTTACGAGCAGTACTTC.

J is TRBJ2-4 and V is TRBV7-2; 7 nucleotides agree with TRBD2. From germline, CDR1 is SGHTA and CDR2 FQGNSA. V gave up 3 bases and J gave up 8 bases; unmatched junction bases: 7. This CDR3 has 14 amino acids. CDR3 in amino acids: CASSFTGGEHIQYF. The CDR3 nucleotides read TGTGCCAGCAGCTTTACGGGGGGAGAACACATTCAGTACTTC.

The J gene is TRBJ2-7, the V gene TRBV6-5; 7 nucleotides align to TRBD1. CDR3 size: 17 residues. V lost 5 bases to trimming and J lost 2 bases; unmatched junction nucleotides: 15. Germline CDR1 MNHEY, CDR2 SVGAGI. The CDR3 DNA reads as TGTGCCAGCAGTACTCCGGGACAGAAGGTCGTCACCTACGAGCAGTACTTC. Its translation is CASSTPGQKVVTYEQYF.

The chain combines TRBV6-6 with TRBJ1-2; no definite D call. Between the trimmed V and J ends, which lost 2 bases and 4 bases, there was a span of 11 bases. This CDR3 comprises 14 residues. Germline CDR1 and CDR2: MNHNY and SVGAGI (reference sequence). The CDR3, as DNA: TGTGCCAGCAGTTACCGTGACATGTCCTATGGCTACACCTTC. Amino acids: CASSYRDMSYGYTF.

The chain carries TRBV5-6 and TRBJ1-6; no reliable D call. CDR1 and CDR2 (germline): SGHDT, YYEEEE. Trimming removed 2 bases from V and 0 bases from J, with 6 bases in between. This CDR3 comprises 15 residues. The CDR3 nucleotides read TGTGCCAGCAGCTTTCTGAGCTCCTATAATTCACCCCTCCACTTT. Translation: CASSFLSSYNSPLHF.

This rearrangement joins TRBV9 to TRBJ1-4; TRBD1 is a possible D gene (6 bases). The CDR3 has 14 amino acids. Trimming cost V 3 bases and J 8 bases, with 14 bases left between them. The germline CDR1 and CDR2 sequences are SGDLS and YYNGEE. CDR3 bases: TGTGCCAGCAGCGCTAGGACAGCCCCCGAAAAACTGTTTTTT. Translated, it gives CASSARTAPEKLFF.

The chain joins TRBV30 to TRBJ2-7; unclear D gene. The ends were cut back, 2 bases at V and 2 bases at J, with 4 bases in the middle. This CDR3 comprises 11 residues. Germline loops: CDR1 GTSNPN, CDR2 SVGIG (reference sequence). The CDR3 loop reads CAWSSTYEQYF. Written as DNA, the CDR3 is TGTGCCTGGAGTTCAACCTACGAGCAGTACTTC. Supplemented by reference TRBV30 and TRBJ2-7, the full variable domain reads SQTIHQWPATLVQPVGSPLSLECTVEGTSNPNLYWYRQAAGRGLQLLFYSVGIGQISSEVPQNLSASRPQDRQFILSSKKLLLSDSGFYLCAWSSTYEQYFGPGTRLTVT.

V usage is TRBV30 and J usage is TRBJ1-4, with no clear D. V lost 4 bases, J lost 8 bases, and 8 bases lay in between. The CDR3 loop spans 11 amino acids. Germline V gene sequence: CDR1 GTSNPN, CDR2 SVGIG (reference sequence). The CDR3 reads CAWKGREKLFF. CDR3 DNA: TGTGCCTGGAAGGGCAGGGAAAAACTGTTTTTT.

The J gene is TRBJ2-3, the V gene TRBV9; 7 bases align to TRBD2. Unmatched junction bases numbered 10, after V lost 2 bases and J lost 4 bases. This CDR3 is built from 16 residues. Per the germline V gene, CDR1 is SGDLS and CDR2 is YYNGEE. As DNA, the CDR3 is TGTGCCAGCAGCGTCGGGACTACTCCCCAGGCAGATACGCAGTATTTT. Amino acid sequence: CASSVGTTPQADTQYF.

The chain employs TRBV3-1 and TRBJ1-1, with D tentatively TRBD1 (6 bases). The CDR3 runs 14 residues. V was pared by 1 base and J by 11 bases, with 17 bases between. Germline values: CDR1 LGHDT, CDR2 YNNKEL (reference sequence). In DNA, the CDR3 is TGTGCCAGCAGCCAAGGAGGAGAGATTGGGGGCGCTTTCTTT. Its translation: CASSQGGEIGGAFF. The whole variable domain, remainder taken from reference TRBV3-1 and TRBJ1-1, is DTAVSQTPKYLVTQMGNDKSIKCEQNLGHDTMYWYKQDSKKFLKIMFSYNNKELIINETVPNRFSPKSPDKAHLNLHINSLELGDSAVYFCASSQGGEIGGAFFGQGTRLTVV.

This chain links TRBV12-3 or TRBV12-4 with TRBJ1-2, with TRBD1 matching 8 bases. The CDR3 has 14 residues. Germline trimming cut 7 bases from V and 8 bases from J; bases unmatched to any gene: 12. In DNA, the CDR3 is TGTGCCAGCAACGTCGACAGGGGCCGCCGGGGCTACACCTTC. Amino acids: CASNVDRGRRGYTF.

The V call is TRBV11-2, the J call TRBJ1-1, with 8 nucleotides matching TRBD1. V lost 3 bases and J lost 5; bases outside the gene matches: 8. The CDR3 runs to 15 residues. Germline CDR1 SGHAT, CDR2 FQNNGV. DNA for the CDR3: TGTGCCAGCAGCTTGCAGGGGGCCGTACAAACTGAAGCTTTCTTT. Protein product: CASSLQGAVQTEAFF.

Regarding this clonotype: A read error may produce the germline difference seen at one junction end. The genes are TRBV28 and TRBJ2-7; TRBD1 agrees at 7 bases. This CDR3 has 12 amino acids. CDR1 is MDHEN and CDR2 is SYDVKM in the germline V gene. The CDR3: CASSLPRGRPDF. The CDR3 bases are TGTGCCAGCAGTTTACCGAGGGGGCGGCCTGACTTC. Complete variable domain (other parts from reference TRBV28 and TRBJ2-7): DVKVTQSSRYLVKRTGEKVFLECVQDMDHENMFWYRQDPGLGLRLIYFSYDVKMKEKGDIPEGYSVSREKKERFSLILESASTNQTSMYLCASSLPRGRPDFGPGTRLTVT.

The chain links TRBV6-2 or TRBV6-3 to TRBJ2-4; 7 bases map to TRBD1. Germline CDR1 MNHEY, CDR2 SVGEGT. V was clipped by 6 bases and J by 10 bases; unmatched bases: 6. This CDR3 is 12 amino acids long. The CDR3, as DNA: TGTGCCAGCAGGGGGACAGACCCAATTCAGTACTTC. This translates into CASRGTDPIQYF.

Only one count was recorded for this clonotype. The chain links TRBV28 to TRBJ1-2; 10 bases fit TRBD1. The CDR3 has 14 amino acids. CDR1 and CDR2 (germline): MDHEN, SYDVKM. V lost 6 bases, J lost 4 bases, and 5 bases stayed unmatched. In DNA, the CDR3 is TGTGCCAGCAGGGACTGGACAGGGGGCTATGGCTACACCTTC. Translation gives CASRDWTGGYGYTF.

The chain links TRBV3-1 to TRBJ2-7; D not certain. CDR1 is LGHDT and CDR2 is YNNKEL in the germline V gene (reference sequence). Trimming stripped 0 bases from V and 2 bases from J, with 11 bases between. The CDR3 spans 15 residues. The CDR3 loop is CASSQDLGNTYEQYF. The CDR3 DNA reads TGTGCCAGCAGCCAAGATCTAGGGAACACCTACGAGCAGTACTTC.

This chain joins TRBV12-3 or TRBV12-4 and TRBJ1-6, with 9 bases aligning to TRBD1. The CDR3 spans 14 residues. J lost 7 bases, V lost 6 bases, and 4 bases had no gene match. DNA for the CDR3: TGTGCCAGCAGGGGACAGGGCGGGAATTCACCCCTCCACTTT. Amino acids: CASRGQGGNSPLHF.

The V and J genes are TRBV29-1 and TRBJ1-5, with unresolved D. V was trimmed by 4 bases and J by 4 bases, leaving 11 bases between them. This CDR3 has 13 amino acids. The germline V gene encodes CDR1 SQVTM and CDR2 ANQGSEA. The chain's CDR3 is CSVGSGPNQPQHF. The CDR3 DNA follows: TGCAGCGTTGGATCAGGTCCAAATCAGCCCCAGCATTTT.